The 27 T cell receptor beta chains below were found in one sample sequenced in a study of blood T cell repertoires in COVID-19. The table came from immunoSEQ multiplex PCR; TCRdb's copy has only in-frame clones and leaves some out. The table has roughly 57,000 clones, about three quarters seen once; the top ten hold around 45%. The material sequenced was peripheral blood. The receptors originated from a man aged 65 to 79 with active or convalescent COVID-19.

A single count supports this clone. For the CDR3, the DNA is TGTGCCAGCAGCTCTACAGGGGGCGACGACGAGCAGTACTTC. Encoded protein: CASSSTGGDDEQYF. This chain connects TRBV7-3 to TRBJ2-7; 9 nucleotides align to TRBD1. Germline CDR1 SGHTA, CDR2 FQGTGA. CDR3 length: 14 residues. J lost 5 bases, V lost 4 bases, and 6 bases had no gene match. The entire variable domain, with the rest obtained from reference TRBV7-3 and TRBJ2-7, is as follows: GAGVSQTPSNKVTEKGKYVELRCDPISGHTALYWYRQSLGQGPEFLIYFQGTGAADDSGLPNDRFFAVRPEGSVSTLKIQRTERGDSAVYLCASSSTGGDDEQYFGPGTRLTVT.

CDR3 nucleotide sequence: TGTGCCAGTAGTATCAGGGGGGTAGCCAAAAACATTCAGTACTTC. Translated, it gives CASSIRGVAKNIQYF. The V and J genes are TRBV19 and TRBJ2-4, with D tentatively TRBD1 (7 bases). With 3 bases removed from V and 0 bases from J, the gap between germline ends came to 9 bases. The germline V gene encodes CDR1 LNHDA and CDR2 SQIVND (reference sequence). This CDR3 has 15 residues.

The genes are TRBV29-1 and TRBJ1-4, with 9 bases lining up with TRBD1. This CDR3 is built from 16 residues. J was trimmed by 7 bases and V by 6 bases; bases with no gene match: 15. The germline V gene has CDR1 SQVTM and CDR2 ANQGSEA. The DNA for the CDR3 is TGCAGCGTCAAGGGGTCTCCGGGACAGGGTGGTGAAAAACTGTTTTTT. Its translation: CSVKGSPGQGGEKLFF.

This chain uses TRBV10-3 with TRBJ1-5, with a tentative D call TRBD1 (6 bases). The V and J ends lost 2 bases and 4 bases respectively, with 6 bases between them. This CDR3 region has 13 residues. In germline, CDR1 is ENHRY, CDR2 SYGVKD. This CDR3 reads CAISEQGNQPQHF. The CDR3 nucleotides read TGTGCCATCAGTGAGCAGGGGAATCAGCCCCAGCATTTT.

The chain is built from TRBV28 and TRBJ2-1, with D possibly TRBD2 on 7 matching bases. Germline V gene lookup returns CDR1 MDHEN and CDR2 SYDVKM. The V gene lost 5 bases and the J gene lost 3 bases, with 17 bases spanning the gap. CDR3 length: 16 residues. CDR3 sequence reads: CASSTTGRGNYNEQFF. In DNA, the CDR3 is TGTGCCAGCAGTACTACAGGGAGGGGTAACTACAATGAGCAGTTCTTC. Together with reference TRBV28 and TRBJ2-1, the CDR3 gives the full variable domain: DVKVTQSSRYLVKRTGEKVFLECVQDMDHENMFWYRQDPGLGLRLIYFSYDVKMKEKGDIPEGYSVSREKKERFSLILESASTNQTSMYLCASSTTGRGNYNEQFFGPGTRLTVL.

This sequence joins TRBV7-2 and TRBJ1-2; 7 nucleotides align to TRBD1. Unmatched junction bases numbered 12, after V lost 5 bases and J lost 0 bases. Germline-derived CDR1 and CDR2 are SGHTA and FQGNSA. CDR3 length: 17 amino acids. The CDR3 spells CASSPQPTGHSNYGYTF. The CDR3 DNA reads TGTGCCAGCAGCCCCCAACCGACAGGGCACTCTAACTATGGCTACACCTTC.

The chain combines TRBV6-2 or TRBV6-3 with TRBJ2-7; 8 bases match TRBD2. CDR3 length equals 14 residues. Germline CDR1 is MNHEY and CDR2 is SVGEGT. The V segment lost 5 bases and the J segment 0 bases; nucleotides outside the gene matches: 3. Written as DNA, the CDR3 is TGTGCCAGCAGTCTTAGCGGGACCTCCTACGAGCAGTACTTC. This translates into CASSLSGTSYEQYF.

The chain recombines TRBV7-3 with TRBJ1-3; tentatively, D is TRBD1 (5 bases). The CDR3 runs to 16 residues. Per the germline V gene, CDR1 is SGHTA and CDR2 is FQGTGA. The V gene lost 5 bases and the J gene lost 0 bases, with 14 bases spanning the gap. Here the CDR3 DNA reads TGTGCCAGCAGCCCCCGGGAGGGGAACTCTGGAAACACCATATATTTT. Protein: CASSPREGNSGNTIYF.

The CDR3 nucleotides are TGTGCCAGCAGTGAAACGGTCAGGCCTTTCTATGGCTACACCTTC. Protein product: CASSETVRPFYGYTF. The chain carries TRBV6-1 and TRBJ1-2; D unclear. Trimming cost V 2 bases and J 4 bases, with 14 bases left between them. The CDR3 runs to 15 residues. Looked up from germline, CDR1 is MNHNS and CDR2 is SASEGT.

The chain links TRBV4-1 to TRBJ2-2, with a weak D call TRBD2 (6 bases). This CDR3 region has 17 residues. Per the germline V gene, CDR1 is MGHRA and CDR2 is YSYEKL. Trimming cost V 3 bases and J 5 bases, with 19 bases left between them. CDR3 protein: CASSHKAPGEGTGELFF. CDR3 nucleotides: TGCGCCAGCAGCCACAAGGCCCCGGGAGAGGGGACCGGGGAGCTGTTTTTT.

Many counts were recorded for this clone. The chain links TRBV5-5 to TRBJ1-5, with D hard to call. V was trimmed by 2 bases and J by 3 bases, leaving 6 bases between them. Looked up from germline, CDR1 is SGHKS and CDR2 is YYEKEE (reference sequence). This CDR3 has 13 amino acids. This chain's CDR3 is CASSLQHNQPQHF. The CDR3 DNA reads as TGTGCCAGCAGCTTACAACACAATCAGCCCCAGCATTTT.

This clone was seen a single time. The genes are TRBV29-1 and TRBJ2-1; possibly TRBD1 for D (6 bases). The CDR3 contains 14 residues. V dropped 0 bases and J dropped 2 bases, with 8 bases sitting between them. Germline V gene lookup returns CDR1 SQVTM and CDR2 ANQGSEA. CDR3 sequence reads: CSVEDRGAYNEQFF. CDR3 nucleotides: TGCAGCGTTGAAGACAGGGGAGCCTACAATGAGCAGTTCTTC.

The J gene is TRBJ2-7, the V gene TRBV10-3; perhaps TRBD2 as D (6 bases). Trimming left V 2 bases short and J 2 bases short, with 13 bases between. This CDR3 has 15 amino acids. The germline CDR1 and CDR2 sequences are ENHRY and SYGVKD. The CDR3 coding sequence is TGTGCCATCAGTGAGACAGGCGGGGCAACCTACGAGCAGTACTTC. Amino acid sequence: CAISETGGATYEQYF.

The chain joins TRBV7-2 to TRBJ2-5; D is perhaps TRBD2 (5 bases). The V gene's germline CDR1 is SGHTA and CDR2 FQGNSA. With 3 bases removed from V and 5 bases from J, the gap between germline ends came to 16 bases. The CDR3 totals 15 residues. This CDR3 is CASSFSVGSGETQYF. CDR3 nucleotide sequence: TGTGCCAGCAGCTTTTCGGTGGGGAGTGGGGAGACCCAGTACTTC.

The DNA for the CDR3 is TGTGCCAGCAGCCAAAGCCGGAATCAGCCCCAGCATTTT. This sequence encodes CASSQSRNQPQHF. The J gene is TRBJ1-5, the V gene TRBV7-8; no firm D call. The V end was cut by 5 bases, the J end by 4 bases, with 9 bases between. Germline-derived CDR1 and CDR2 are SGHVS and FQNEAQ. The CDR3 runs 13 residues.

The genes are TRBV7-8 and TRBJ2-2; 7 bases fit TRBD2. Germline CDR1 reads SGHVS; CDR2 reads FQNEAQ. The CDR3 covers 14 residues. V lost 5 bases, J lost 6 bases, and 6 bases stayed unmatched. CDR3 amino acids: CASSHAGAAGELFF. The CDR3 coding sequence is TGTGCCAGCAGCCACGCGGGAGCGGCCGGGGAGCTGTTTTTT.

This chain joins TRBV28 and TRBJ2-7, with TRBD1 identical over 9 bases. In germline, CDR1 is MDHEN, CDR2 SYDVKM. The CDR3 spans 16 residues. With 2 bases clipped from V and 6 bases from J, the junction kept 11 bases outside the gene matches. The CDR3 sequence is CASSLPPGQGFPEQYF. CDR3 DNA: TGTGCCAGCAGTTTACCTCCGGGACAGGGTTTTCCCGAGCAGTACTTC. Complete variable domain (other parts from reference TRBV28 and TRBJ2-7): DVKVTQSSRYLVKRTGEKVFLECVQDMDHENMFWYRQDPGLGLRLIYFSYDVKMKEKGDIPEGYSVSREKKERFSLILESASTNQTSMYLCASSLPPGQGFPEQYFGPGTRLTVT.

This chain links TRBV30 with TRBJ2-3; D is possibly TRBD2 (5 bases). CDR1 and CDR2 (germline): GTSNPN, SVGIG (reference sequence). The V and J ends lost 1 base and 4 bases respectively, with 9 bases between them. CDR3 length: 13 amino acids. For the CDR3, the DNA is TGTGCCTGGAGTGCGGGGATCCCAGATACGCAGTATTTT. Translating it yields CAWSAGIPDTQYF.

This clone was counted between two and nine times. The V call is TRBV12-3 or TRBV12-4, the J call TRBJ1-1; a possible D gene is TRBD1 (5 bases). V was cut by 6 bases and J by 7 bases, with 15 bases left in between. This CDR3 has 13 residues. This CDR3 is CASSSSRESEAFF. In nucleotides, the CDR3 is TGTGCCAGCAGCAGTTCCAGGGAAAGTGAAGCTTTCTTT.

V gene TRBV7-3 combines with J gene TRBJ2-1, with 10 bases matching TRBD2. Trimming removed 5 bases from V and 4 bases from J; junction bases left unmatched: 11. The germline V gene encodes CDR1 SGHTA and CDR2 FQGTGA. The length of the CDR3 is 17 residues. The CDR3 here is CASSLSGRGARYNEQFF. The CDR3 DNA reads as TGTGCCAGCAGCCTCAGCGGGAGGGGTGCAAGGTACAATGAGCAGTTCTTC.

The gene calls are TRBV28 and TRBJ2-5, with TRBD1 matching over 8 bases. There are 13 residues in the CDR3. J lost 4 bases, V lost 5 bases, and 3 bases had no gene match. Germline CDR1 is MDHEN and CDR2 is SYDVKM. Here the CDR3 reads CASSRQGPETQYF. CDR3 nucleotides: TGTGCCAGCAGTCGACAGGGGCCAGAGACCCAGTACTTC. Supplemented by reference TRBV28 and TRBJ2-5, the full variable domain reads DVKVTQSSRYLVKRTGEKVFLECVQDMDHENMFWYRQDPGLGLRLIYFSYDVKMKEKGDIPEGYSVSREKKERFSLILESASTNQTSMYLCASSRQGPETQYFGPGTRLLVL.

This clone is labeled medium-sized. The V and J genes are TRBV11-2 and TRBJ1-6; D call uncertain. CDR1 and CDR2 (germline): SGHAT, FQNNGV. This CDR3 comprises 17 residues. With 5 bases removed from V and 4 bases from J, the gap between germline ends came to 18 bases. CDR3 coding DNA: TGTGCCAGCAGCCCCACCCCGGGTTTAGGATATAATTCACCCCTCCACTTT. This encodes CASSPTPGLGYNSPLHF. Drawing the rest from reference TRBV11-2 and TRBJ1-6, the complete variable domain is EAGVAQSPRYKIIEKRQSVAFWCNPISGHATLYWYQQILGQGPKLLIQFQNNGVVDDSQLPKDRFSAERLKGVDSTLKIQPAKLEDSAVYLCASSPTPGLGYNSPLHFGNGTRLTVT.

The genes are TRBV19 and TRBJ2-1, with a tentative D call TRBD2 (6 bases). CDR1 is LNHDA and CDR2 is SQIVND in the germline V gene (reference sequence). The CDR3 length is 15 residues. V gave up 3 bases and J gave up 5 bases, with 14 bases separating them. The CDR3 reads CASSIDREYHNEQFF. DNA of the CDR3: TGTGCCAGTAGTATTGATCGGGAGTACCACAATGAGCAGTTCTTC.

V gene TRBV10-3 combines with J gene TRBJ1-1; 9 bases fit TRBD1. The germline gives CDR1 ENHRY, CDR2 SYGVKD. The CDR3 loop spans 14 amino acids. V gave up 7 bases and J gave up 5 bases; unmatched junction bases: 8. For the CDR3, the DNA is TGTGCCATCACTACGGACAGGGGATCGACTGAAGCTTTCTTT. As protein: CAITTDRGSTEAFF.

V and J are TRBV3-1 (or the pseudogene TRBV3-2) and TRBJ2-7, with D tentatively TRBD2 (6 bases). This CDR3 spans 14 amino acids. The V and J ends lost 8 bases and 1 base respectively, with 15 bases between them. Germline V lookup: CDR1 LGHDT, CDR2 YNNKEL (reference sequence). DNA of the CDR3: TGTGCCAGCGCCAGGAGGGGCCTTTCCTACGAGCAGTACTTC. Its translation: CASARRGLSYEQYF.

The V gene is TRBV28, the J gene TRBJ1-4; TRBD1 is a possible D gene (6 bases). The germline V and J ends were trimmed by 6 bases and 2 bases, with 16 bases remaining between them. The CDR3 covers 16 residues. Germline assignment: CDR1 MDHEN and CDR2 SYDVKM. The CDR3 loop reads CASSPPRGWTNEKLFF. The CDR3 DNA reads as TGTGCCAGCAGCCCCCCTAGGGGGTGGACTAATGAAAAACTGTTTTTT. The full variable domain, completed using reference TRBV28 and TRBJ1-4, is DVKVTQSSRYLVKRTGEKVFLECVQDMDHENMFWYRQDPGLGLRLIYFSYDVKMKEKGDIPEGYSVSREKKERFSLILESASTNQTSMYLCASSPPRGWTNEKLFFGSGTQLSVL.

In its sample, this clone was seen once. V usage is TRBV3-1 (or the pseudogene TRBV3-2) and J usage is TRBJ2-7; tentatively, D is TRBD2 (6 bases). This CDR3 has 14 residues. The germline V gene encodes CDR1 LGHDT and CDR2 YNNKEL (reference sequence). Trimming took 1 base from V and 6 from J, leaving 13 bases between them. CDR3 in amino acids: CASSQGRGFSEQYF. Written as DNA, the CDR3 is TGTGCCAGCAGCCAAGGGAGGGGTTTCTCCGAGCAGTACTTC.